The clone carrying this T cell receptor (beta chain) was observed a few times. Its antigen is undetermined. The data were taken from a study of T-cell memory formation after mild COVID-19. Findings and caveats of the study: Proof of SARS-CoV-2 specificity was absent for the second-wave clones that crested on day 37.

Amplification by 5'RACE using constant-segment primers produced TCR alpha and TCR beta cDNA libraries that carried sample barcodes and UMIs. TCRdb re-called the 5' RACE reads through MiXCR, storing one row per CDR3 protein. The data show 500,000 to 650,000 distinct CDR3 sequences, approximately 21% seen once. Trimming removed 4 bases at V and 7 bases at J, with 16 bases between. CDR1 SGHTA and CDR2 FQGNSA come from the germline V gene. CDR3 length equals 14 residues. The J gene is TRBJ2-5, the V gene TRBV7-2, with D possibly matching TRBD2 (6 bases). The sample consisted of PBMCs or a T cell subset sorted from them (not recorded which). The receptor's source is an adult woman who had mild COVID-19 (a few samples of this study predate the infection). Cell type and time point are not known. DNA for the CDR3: TGTGCCAGCAGCTCCAGACTAGAAGGGTGGACCCAGTACTTC. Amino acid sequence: CASSSRLEGWTQYF.